The subject of this entry is one T cell receptor beta chain. This receptor's antigen is unknown. Within one base of it there is no much larger clone, and no base qualities were kept. The immunoSEQ assay amplified TCRB CDR3 regions from roughly 2 micrograms of genomic DNA, or from all available DNA when less than that amount was available. For multiplex PCR, 60 forward primers for TCR V beta segments and 13 reverse primers for J beta segments were used. Synthetic control templates were spiked into each sample at limiting dilution to estimate reads per starting template. The Illumina HiSeq System generated 87 bp sequencing reads. Concerning the study's data processing: PCR and sequencing errors were removed by a nearest neighbor algorithm that merged closely related sequences. TCR overlap was measured as the percentage of unique tumor TCR beta sequences that were also present in the peripheral blood of the same patient. Entries here come from immuneACCESS through TCRdb and include only in-frame sequences with V and J called. Some clones fail to appear in such tables; in the studies checked, an unresolved V gene covers under half of the shortfall, and the cause of the remainder is unknown. That table gives V, J and clone size, and the DNA gave D and trimming. The sample yields tens of thousands of clones; over 70% were counted once. The top ten clonotypes cover 2.1% of the sample.

Here V drops 3 bases and J drops 6 bases, and the junction holds 6 bases not matched to any gene. As encoded in the germline V gene, CDR1 is SGDLS while CDR2 is YYNGEE. The CDR3 runs 14 residues from the cysteine to the phenylalanine. This entry keeps only the CDR3 DNA: 42 bases, framed from base 1. This specimen comes from a study of glioma-infiltrating T cells after dendritic cell vaccination (dated by TCRdb to 2016 to 2018). With regard to the full study: The cohort comprised approximately 15 glioblastoma patients from Phase I and II dendritic cell vaccination trials, 9 newly diagnosed and 6 with recurrent disease. Each patient got three intradermal injections of the dendritic cell vaccine, spaced at biweekly intervals, in the arm below the axilla. Between 2003 and 2012, patients were given autologous tumor lysate-pulsed dendritic cell vaccination. TCR sequencing metrics, including TIL content and tumor-blood repertoire overlap, were correlated with survival after dendritic cell vaccination. To make the vaccine, monocyte-derived dendritic cells were cultured for about seven days with IL-4 and GM-CSF and then pulsed overnight with autologous tumor lysate. In glioblastoma patients vaccinated with dendritic cells, deep sequencing of TCR beta CDR3 regions served to measure tumor-infiltrating lymphocyte content and to compare repertoires between tumor and blood.

Patients were selected for having adequate residual fresh-frozen tumor tissue and more than two years of available survival data. None of the glioblastoma patients carried an isocitrate dehydrogenase mutation, although molecular status otherwise varied. PBMC were collected before vaccination, two weeks after the third vaccination, and at tumor progression when it occurred. Genomic DNA was extracted with the Qiagen DNeasy Blood extraction Kit. The paper's findings and limits, for the study overall: The cohort was small and heterogeneous, few patients had complete blood and tumor sets, and even fewer had initial-recurrent tumor pairs. After dendritic cell vaccination, a higher estimated pretreatment TIL content predicted longer time to progression and overall survival. TCR clonality showed no direct relationship with survival, which suggests that a diverse polyclonal response may be important. The TCR overlap response model with three groups was called speculative and said to need prospective validation.

The rearrangement joined TRBV9 to TRBJ1-5, with 7 junctional bases fitting TRBD1. The clonotype comes from a human donor with glioblastoma. The source was blood, collected before dendritic cell vaccination. This receptor carries the CDR3 CASSATGVGQPQHF. The DNA sequence follows: TGTGCCAGCAGCGCAACAGGGGTAGGTCAGCCCCAGCATTTT.